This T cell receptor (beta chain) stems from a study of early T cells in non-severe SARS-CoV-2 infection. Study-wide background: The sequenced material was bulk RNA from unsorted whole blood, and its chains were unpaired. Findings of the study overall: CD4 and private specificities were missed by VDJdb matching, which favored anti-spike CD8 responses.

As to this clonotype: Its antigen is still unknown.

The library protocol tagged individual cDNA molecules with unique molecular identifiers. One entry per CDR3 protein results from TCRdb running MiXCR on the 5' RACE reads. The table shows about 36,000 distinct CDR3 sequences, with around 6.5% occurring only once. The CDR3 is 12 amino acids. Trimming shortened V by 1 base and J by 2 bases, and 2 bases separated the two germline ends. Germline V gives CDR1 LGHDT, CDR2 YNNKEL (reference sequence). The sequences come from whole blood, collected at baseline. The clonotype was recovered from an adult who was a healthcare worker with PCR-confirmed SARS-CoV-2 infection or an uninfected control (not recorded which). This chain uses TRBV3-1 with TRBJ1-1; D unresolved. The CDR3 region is CASSQVNTEAFF. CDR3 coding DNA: TGTGCCAGCAGCCAAGTTAACACTGAAGCTTTCTTT. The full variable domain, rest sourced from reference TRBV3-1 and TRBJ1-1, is DTAVSQTPKYLVTQMGNDKSIKCEQNLGHDTMYWYKQDSKKFLKIMFSYNNKELIINETVPNRFSPKSPDKAHLNLHINSLELGDSAVYFCASSQVNTEAFFGQGTRLTVV.